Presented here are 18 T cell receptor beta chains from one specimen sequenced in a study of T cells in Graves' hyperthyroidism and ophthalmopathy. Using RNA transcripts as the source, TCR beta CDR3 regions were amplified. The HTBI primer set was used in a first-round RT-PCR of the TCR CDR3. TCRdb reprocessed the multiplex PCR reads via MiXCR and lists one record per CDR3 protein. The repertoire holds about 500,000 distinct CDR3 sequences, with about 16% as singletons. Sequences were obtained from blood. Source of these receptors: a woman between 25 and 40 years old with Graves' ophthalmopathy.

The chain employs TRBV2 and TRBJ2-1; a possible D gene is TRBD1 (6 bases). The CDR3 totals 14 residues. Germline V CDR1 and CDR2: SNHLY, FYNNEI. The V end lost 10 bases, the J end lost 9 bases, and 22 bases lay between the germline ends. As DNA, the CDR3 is TGTGCCACCTCTCGACAGGTCTCCTTCGGTGAGCAGTTCTTC. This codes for CATSRQVSFGEQFF.

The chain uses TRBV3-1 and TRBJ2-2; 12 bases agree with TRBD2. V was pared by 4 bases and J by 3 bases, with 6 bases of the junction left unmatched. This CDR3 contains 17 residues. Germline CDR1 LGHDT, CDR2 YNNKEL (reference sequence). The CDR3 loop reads CASSPWTSGTDTGELFF. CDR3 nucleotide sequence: TGTGCCAGCAGCCCCTGGACTAGCGGGACCGACACCGGGGAGCTGTTTTTT.

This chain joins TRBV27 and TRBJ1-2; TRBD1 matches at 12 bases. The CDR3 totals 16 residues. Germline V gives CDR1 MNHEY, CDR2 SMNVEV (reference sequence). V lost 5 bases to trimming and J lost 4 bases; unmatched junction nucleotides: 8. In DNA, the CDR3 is TGTGCCAGCAGTCTGGGGACAGGGGGCCCGATCTATGGCTACACCTTC. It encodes CASSLGTGGPIYGYTF.

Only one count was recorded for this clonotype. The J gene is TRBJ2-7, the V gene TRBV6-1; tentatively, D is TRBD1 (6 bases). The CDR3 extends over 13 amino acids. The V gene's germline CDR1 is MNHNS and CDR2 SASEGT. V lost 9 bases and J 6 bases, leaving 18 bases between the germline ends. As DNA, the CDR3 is TGTGCCAGTAAGGGGGTGCTTCGTCCCGAGCAGTACTTC. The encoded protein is CASKGVLRPEQYF.

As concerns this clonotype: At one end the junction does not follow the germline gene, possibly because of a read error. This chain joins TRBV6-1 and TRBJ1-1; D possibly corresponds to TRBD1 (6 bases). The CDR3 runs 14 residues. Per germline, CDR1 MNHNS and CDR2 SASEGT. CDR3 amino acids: CASTESRGPTEAFF. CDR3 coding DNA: TGTGCCAGCACTGAAAGTCGGGGGCCCACTGAAGCTTTCTTT.

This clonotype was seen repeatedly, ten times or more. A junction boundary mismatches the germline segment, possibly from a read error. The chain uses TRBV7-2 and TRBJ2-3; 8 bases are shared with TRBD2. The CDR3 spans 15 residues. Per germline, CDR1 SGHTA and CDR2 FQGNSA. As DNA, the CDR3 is TGTGCCAGCAGCCTAGCGGGTCCTCACACAGATACGCAGTATTTT. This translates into CASSLAGPHTDTQYF.

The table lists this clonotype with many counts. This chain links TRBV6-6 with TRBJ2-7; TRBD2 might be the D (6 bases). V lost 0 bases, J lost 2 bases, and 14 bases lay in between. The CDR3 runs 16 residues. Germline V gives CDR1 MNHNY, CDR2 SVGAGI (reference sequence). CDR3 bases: TGTGCCAGCAGTTACTCGAGGGGCGGGAACCCCTACGAGCAGTACTTC. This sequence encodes CASSYSRGGNPYEQYF.

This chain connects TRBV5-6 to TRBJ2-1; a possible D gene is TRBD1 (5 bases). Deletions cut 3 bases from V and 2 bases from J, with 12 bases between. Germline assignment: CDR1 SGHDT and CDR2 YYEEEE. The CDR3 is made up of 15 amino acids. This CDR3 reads CASSSDKHPYNEQFF. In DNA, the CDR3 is TGTGCCAGCAGCTCGGACAAGCACCCCTACAATGAGCAGTTCTTC. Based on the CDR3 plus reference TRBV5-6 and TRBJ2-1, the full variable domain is DAGVTQSPTHLIKTRGQQVTLRCSPKSGHDTVSWYQQALGQGPQFIFQYYEEEERQRGNFPDRFSGHQFPNYSSELNVNALLLGDSALYLCASSSDKHPYNEQFFGPGTRLTVL.

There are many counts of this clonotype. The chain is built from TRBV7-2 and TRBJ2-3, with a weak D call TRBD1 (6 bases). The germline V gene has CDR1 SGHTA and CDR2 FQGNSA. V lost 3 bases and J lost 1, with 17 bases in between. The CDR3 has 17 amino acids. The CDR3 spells CASSLQKTGSGTDTQYF. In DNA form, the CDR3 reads TGTGCCAGCAGCTTGCAGAAGACAGGATCCGGCACAGATACGCAGTATTTT. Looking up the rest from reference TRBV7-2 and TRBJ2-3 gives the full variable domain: GAGVSQSPSNKVTEKGKDVELRCDPISGHTALYWYRQSLGQGLEFLIYFQGNSAPDKSGLPSDRFSAERTGGSVSTLTIQRTQQEDSAVYLCASSLQKTGSGTDTQYFGPGTRLTVL.

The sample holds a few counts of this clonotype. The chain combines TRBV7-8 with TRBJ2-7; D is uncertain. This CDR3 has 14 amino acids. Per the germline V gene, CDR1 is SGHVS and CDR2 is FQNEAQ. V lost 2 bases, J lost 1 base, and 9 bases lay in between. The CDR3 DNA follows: TGTGCCAGCAGCTTAAGTGAAGTATCCTACGAGCAGTACTTC. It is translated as CASSLSEVSYEQYF.

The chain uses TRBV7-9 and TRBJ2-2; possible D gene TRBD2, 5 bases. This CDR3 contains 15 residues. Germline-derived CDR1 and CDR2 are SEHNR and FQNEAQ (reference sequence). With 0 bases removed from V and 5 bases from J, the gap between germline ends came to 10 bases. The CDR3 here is CASSLAGTRTGELFF. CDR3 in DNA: TGTGCCAGCAGCTTAGCGGGTACTAGAACCGGGGAGCTGTTTTTT. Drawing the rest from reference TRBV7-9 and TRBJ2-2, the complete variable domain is DTGVSQNPRHKITKRGQNVTFRCDPISEHNRLYWYRQTLGQGPEFLTYFQNEAQLEKSRLLSDRFSAERPKGSFSTLEIQRTEQGDSAMYLCASSLAGTRTGELFFGEGSRLTVL.

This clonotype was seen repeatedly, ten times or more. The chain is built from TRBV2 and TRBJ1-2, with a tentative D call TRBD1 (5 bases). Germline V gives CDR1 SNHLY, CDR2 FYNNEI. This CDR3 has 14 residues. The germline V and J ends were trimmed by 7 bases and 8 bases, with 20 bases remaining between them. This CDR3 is CASKVSGPYTGYTF. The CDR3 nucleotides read TGTGCCAGCAAGGTTTCGGGACCTTATACGGGCTACACCTTC.

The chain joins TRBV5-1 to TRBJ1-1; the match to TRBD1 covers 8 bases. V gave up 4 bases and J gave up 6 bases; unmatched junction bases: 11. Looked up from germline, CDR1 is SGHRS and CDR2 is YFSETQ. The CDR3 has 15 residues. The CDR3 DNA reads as TGCGCCAGCAGCGCTGACGGACAGGGTGGGGCTGAAGCTTTCTTT. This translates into CASSADGQGGAEAFF.

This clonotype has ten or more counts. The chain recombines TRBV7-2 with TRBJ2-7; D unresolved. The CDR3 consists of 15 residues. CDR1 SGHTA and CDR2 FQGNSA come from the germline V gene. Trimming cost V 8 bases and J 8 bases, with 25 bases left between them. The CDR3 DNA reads TGTGCCAGCGGAGCATTGGCAGATTTCATCATGAAGCAGTACTTC. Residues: CASGALADFIMKQYF.

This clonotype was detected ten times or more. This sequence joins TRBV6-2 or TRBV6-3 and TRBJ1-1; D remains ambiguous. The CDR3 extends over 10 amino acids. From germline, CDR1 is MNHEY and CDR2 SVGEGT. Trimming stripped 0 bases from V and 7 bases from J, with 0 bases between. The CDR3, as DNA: TGTGCCAGCAGTTACTCTGAAGCTTTCTTT. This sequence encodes CASSYSEAFF.

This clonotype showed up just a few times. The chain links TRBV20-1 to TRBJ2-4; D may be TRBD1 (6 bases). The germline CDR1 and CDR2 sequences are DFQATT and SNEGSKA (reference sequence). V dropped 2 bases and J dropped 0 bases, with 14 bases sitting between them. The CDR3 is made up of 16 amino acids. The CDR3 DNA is TGCAGTGCTAGAAGAGGGACACCCTCAGCCAAAAACATTCAGTACTTC. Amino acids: CSARRGTPSAKNIQYF.

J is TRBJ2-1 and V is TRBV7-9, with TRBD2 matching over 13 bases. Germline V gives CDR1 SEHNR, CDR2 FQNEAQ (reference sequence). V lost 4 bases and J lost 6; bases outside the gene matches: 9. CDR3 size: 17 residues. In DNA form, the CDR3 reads TGTGCCAGCAGCTGGGGGACTAGCGGGAAAAGAGGCAATGAGCAGTTCTTC. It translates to CASSWGTSGKRGNEQFF. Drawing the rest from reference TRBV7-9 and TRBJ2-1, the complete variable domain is DTGVSQNPRHKITKRGQNVTFRCDPISEHNRLYWYRQTLGQGPEFLTYFQNEAQLEKSRLLSDRFSAERPKGSFSTLEIQRTEQGDSAMYLCASSWGTSGKRGNEQFFGPGTRLTVL.

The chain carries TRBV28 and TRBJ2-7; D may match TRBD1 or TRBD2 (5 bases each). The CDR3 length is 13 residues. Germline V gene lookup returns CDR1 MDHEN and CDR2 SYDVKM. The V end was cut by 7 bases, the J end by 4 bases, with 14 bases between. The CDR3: CASTLRGGYEQYF. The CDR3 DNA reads TGTGCCAGCACCCTGAGGGGTGGGTACGAGCAGTACTTC.